A single T cell receptor (beta chain) is shown here with its context. Its specificity is unknown. These data are taken from a study of CXCR3-negative and CXCR3-positive naive CD8 T cells. Libraries of TRB cDNA were made by 5' RACE and carried UMIs. TCRdb re-called the 5' RACE reads and gives one entry per CDR3 protein, without DNA. The listing records about 89,000 distinct CDR3 sequences. Germline CDR1 SGHKS, CDR2 YYEKEE (reference sequence). The CDR3 length is 15 residues. Study-wide points: Both naive subsets carried similar amounts of surface CD5, so TCR strength was inferred from TRB CDR3 properties. After cryopreservation, expression of CXCR3 was partially reduced, and most assays were run with fresh PBMCs. Hydrophobicity was higher for TRB CDR3s found in CXCR3-positive naive cells than in CXCR3-negative naive cells. Naive CXCR3-negative cells resembled naive CXCR3-positive cells in TRBV-TRBJ usage; memory cells differed.

Sequencing was done on a sample of naive CXCR3+ CD8+ T cells from blood. Stated subset: CD45RO-CCR7+CD27+CD95- naive CD8+ T cells expressing CXCR3 (TNR3+). The source of this sequence is a human donor in good health. Some clones in this sample may be carry-over from other donors' samples. The V and J genes are TRBV5-5 and TRBJ2-2. CDR3: CASSLFVENTGELFF.